The rows below give T cell receptor beta chains drawn from one sample of a study of shared clonotypes between healthy human individuals. Method: immunoSEQ multiplex PCR; TCRdb's copy keeps in-frame clones and lacks some. The profile shows about 470,000 clones, 79% of them singletons. Sequenced material: PBMCs. The source of these receptors is a woman in her thirties or forties in good health. Some clones in this sample may be carry-over from other donors' samples. Both conserved end residues are part of each CDR3. The order of the fields is J gene, D gene, clone size, V gene, CDR3 protein, CDR3 DNA. A D gene is named only where the DNA matches it firmly. Clone sizes are given selectively: once, few, many, or a class where the clone is expanded.

J: TRBJ2-7; D: TRBD1; size: -; V: TRBV19; CDR3: CASSGGQVGDYEQYF; DNA: TGTGCCAGTAGTGGGGGACAGGTGGGAGACTACGAGCAGTACTTC
J: TRBJ1-5; D: TRBD1; size: once; V: TRBV6-5; CDR3: CASSREGQGRQPQHF; DNA: TGTGCCAGCAGTAGAGAGGGACAGGGAAGACAGCCCCAGCATTTT
J: TRBJ2-7; D: -; size: -; V: TRBV28; CDR3: CASSLRLLGSQYF; DNA: TGTGCCAGCAGTTTACGACTCCTTGGGAGCCAGTACTTC
J: TRBJ2-1; D: TRBD2; size: -; V: TRBV7-6; CDR3: CASSPSRREASYNEQFF; DNA: TGTGCCAGCAGCCCCTCCCGACGGGAGGCCTCCTACAATGAGCAGTTCTTC
J: TRBJ1-2; D: -; size: few; V: TRBV6-5; CDR3: CASSDSAYGYTF; DNA: TGTGCCAGCAGTGACAGCGCCTATGGCTACACCTTC
J: TRBJ2-5; D: TRBD1; size: -; V: TRBV7-9; CDR3: CASSPGTGPGETQYF; DNA: TGTGCCAGCAGCCCAGGGACAGGGCCCGGCGAGACCCAGTACTTC
J: TRBJ1-2; D: -; size: -; V: TRBV5-1; CDR3: CASSFGPENYGYTF; DNA: TGCGCCAGCAGCTTCGGACCGGAAAACTATGGCTACACCTTC
J: TRBJ2-7; D: -; size: -; V: TRBV27; CDR3: CASSLGSSNEQYF; DNA: TGTGCCAGCAGTTTAGGCTCTTCCAACGAGCAGTACTTC
J: TRBJ1-6; D: TRBD1; size: -; V: TRBV6-1; CDR3: CASRDRARYNSPLHF; DNA: TGTGCCAGCAGGGACAGGGCGAGGTATAATTCACCCCTCCACTTT
J: TRBJ2-2; D: -; size: -; V: TRBV28; CDR3: CASSKLSARRGWAGELFF; DNA: TGTGCCAGCAGTAAGCTAAGCGCGAGAAGGGGATGGGCCGGGGAGCTGTTTTTT
J: TRBJ1-3; D: -; size: -; V: TRBV7-6; CDR3: CASADRTSGNTIYF; DNA: TGTGCCAGCGCCGACCGGACCTCTGGAAACACCATATATTTT
J: TRBJ2-3; D: TRBD2; size: -; V: TRBV25-1; CDR3: CASSEYKVGRSDTQYF; DNA: TGTGCCAGCAGTGAATATAAGGTCGGGAGGTCAGATACGCAGTATTTT
J: TRBJ1-1; D: -; size: -; V: TRBV7-2; CDR3: CASSSRWGAGTEAFF; DNA: TGTGCCAGCAGCTCGCGTTGGGGGGCGGGTACTGAAGCTTTCTTT
J: TRBJ2-5; D: -; size: -; V: TRBV27; CDR3: CASSFSGNQETQYF; DNA: TGTGCCAGCAGTTTCTCAGGGAATCAAGAGACCCAGTACTTC
J: TRBJ2-7; D: -; size: -; V: TRBV27; CDR3: CASSLNYVREQYF; DNA: TGTGCCAGCAGTTTAAACTACGTAAGGGAGCAGTACTTC
J: TRBJ2-7; D: -; size: -; V: TRBV20-1; CDR3: CSARGYYEQYF; DNA: TGCAGTGCCAGAGGGTATTACGAGCAGTACTTC
J: TRBJ1-1; D: -; size: few; V: TRBV5-6; CDR3: CASSLGRRNTEAFF; DNA: TGTGCCAGCAGCTTAGGCAGGAGAAACACTGAAGCTTTCTTT
J: TRBJ1-4; D: -; size: few; V: TRBV30; CDR3: CARQENNEKLFF; DNA: TGTGCCCGACAGGAGAATAATGAAAAACTGTTTTTT
J: TRBJ2-7; D: -; size: -; V: TRBV7-9; CDR3: CAVNTAGSLQQQYF; DNA: TGTGCCGTCAATACCGCGGGTTCTCTTCAGCAGCAGTACTTC
J: TRBJ2-7; D: TRBD2; size: once; V: TRBV7-2; CDR3: CASSLGGSLYEQYF; DNA: TGTGCCAGCAGCTTGGGCGGGAGCCTCTACGAGCAGTACTTC
J: TRBJ1-2; D: TRBD1; size: few; V: TRBV11-2; CDR3: CASSSSPGQGTLNYGYTF; DNA: TGTGCCAGCAGCTCGTCCCCGGGACAGGGGACCCTTAACTATGGCTACACCTTC
J: TRBJ2-3; D: -; size: -; V: TRBV9; CDR3: CASSANTAMEGADTQYF; DNA: TGTGCCAGCAGCGCGAACACCGCGATGGAAGGGGCAGATACGCAGTATTTT
J: TRBJ1-1; D: -; size: once; V: TRBV19; CDR3: CASSIRRLTNTEAFF; DNA: TGTGCCAGTAGTATCCGTCGCCTGACCAACACTGAAGCTTTCTTT
J: TRBJ1-1; D: TRBD1; size: -; V: TRBV27; CDR3: CASRGTGGLTEAFF; DNA: TGTGCCAGCAGGGGGACAGGGGGCTTGACTGAAGCTTTCTTT
J: TRBJ2-3; D: -; size: -; V: TRBV4-3; CDR3: CASSQAFTSTDTQYF; DNA: TGCGCCAGCAGCCAAGCCTTTACTAGCACAGATACGCAGTATTTT
J: TRBJ1-1; D: -; size: once; V: TRBV30; CDR3: CAWRPRGNTEAFF; DNA: TGTGCCTGGAGACCACGGGGCAACACTGAAGCTTTCTTT
J: TRBJ1-2; D: -; size: -; V: TRBV30; CDR3: CAWSVTAHGYTF; DNA: TGTGCCTGGAGTGTAACAGCCCATGGCTACACCTTC
J: TRBJ2-2; D: -; size: few; V: TRBV7-9; CDR3: CASSHGGGETGELFF; DNA: TGTGCCAGCAGCCATGGAGGGGGAGAAACCGGGGAGCTGTTTTTT
J: TRBJ1-6; D: -; size: few; V: TRBV15; CDR3: CATSRGGARNSPLHF; DNA: TGTGCCACCAGCAGAGGAGGGGCGAGGAATTCACCCCTCCACTTT
J: TRBJ2-7; D: -; size: once; V: TRBV11-2; CDR3: CASSLGGTSYEQYF; DNA: TGTGCCAGCAGCTTAGGAGGGACCTCCTACGAGCAGTACTTC
J: TRBJ2-7; D: TRBD1; size: -; V: TRBV10-3; CDR3: CAISERDRSYEQYF; DNA: TGTGCCATCAGTGAGAGGGACAGGTCCTACGAGCAGTACTTC
J: TRBJ1-2; D: -; size: -; V: TRBV2; CDR3: CASSVSVGRGYTF; DNA: TGTGCCAGCAGTGTTAGTGTGGGTCGGGGCTACACCTTC
J: TRBJ1-5; D: -; size: -; V: TRBV18; CDR3: CASSPGSNQPQHF; DNA: TGTGCCAGCTCACCTGGCAGCAATCAGCCCCAGCATTTT
J: TRBJ1-1; D: TRBD1; size: -; V: TRBV19; CDR3: CASSAQGDYTEAFF; DNA: TGTGCCAGTAGTGCTCAGGGGGATTACACTGAAGCTTTCTTT
J: TRBJ1-5; D: -; size: -; V: TRBV11-2; CDR3: CASSLEFNQPQHF; DNA: TGTGCCAGCAGCTTAGAATTCAATCAGCCCCAGCATTTT
J: TRBJ2-7; D: -; size: -; V: TRBV30; CDR3: CAWSVSPYEQYF; DNA: TGTGCCTGGAGTGTAAGCCCCTACGAGCAGTACTTC
J: TRBJ2-2; D: -; size: few; V: TRBV5-1; CDR3: CASSLREMGGELFF; DNA: TGCGCCAGCAGCCTCAGAGAAATGGGCGGGGAGCTGTTTTTT
J: TRBJ2-3; D: TRBD2; size: -; V: TRBV5-1; CDR3: CASSLVLAGGSTDTQYF; DNA: TGCGCCAGCAGCTTGGTCCTAGCGGGAGGAAGCACAGATACGCAGTATTTT
J: TRBJ1-5; D: -; size: many; V: TRBV7-2; CDR3: CASSARGDQPQHF; DNA: TGTGCCAGCAGCGCACGGGGGGATCAGCCCCAGCATTTT
J: TRBJ2-7; D: -; size: -; V: TRBV2; CDR3: CASRARGGGSYEQYF; DNA: TGTGCCAGCAGAGCCCGGGGAGGAGGCTCCTACGAGCAGTACTTC
J: TRBJ2-3; D: -; size: -; V: TRBV6-5; CDR3: CASSTLGGLTDTQYF; DNA: TGTGCCAGCAGTACCCTAGGGGGTCTCACAGATACGCAGTATTTT
J: TRBJ2-6; D: -; size: -; V: TRBV7-6; CDR3: CASSLVGASGANVLTF; DNA: TGTGCCAGCAGCTTAGTTGGTGCCTCTGGGGCCAACGTCCTGACTTTC
J: TRBJ2-7; D: -; size: -; V: TRBV27; CDR3: CASSQNILSYEQYF; DNA: TGTGCCAGCAGCCAGAACATCCTCTCCTACGAGCAGTACTTC
J: TRBJ1-1; D: TRBD1; size: -; V: TRBV14; CDR3: CASSLWTGRNTEAFF; DNA: TGTGCCAGCAGCCTCTGGACAGGAAGAAACACTGAAGCTTTCTTT
J: TRBJ1-3; D: -; size: -; V: TRBV28; CDR3: CASSRGGQNSGNTIYF; DNA: TGTGCCAGCAGCCGGGGCGGACAGAACTCTGGAAACACCATATATTTT
J: TRBJ2-7; D: -; size: once; V: TRBV2; CDR3: CASSDVGGTGPVPYEQYF; DNA: TGTGCCAGCAGTGACGTCGGTGGTACAGGGCCGGTCCCCTACGAGCAGTACTTC
J: TRBJ2-2; D: -; size: -; V: TRBV11-3; CDR3: CASSLVHTGELFF; DNA: TGTGCCAGCAGCTTAGTCCACACCGGGGAGCTGTTTTTT
J: TRBJ1-4; D: -; size: few; V: TRBV18; CDR3: CASSPRGRGNEKLFF; DNA: TGTGCCAGCTCACCTCGGGGCAGGGGCAATGAAAAACTGTTTTTT